This entry lists 20 T cell receptor beta chains sequenced from one sample in a study of tissue T cells after allogeneic stem cell transplantation. Profiling relied on immunoSEQ multiplex PCR, and the TCRdb table lists in-frame clones only, not all of them. The sample records roughly 45,000 clones, around 70% being singletons. The sequenced sample consisted of sorted cells pooled from one or two spleens. These receptors all come from a pool of C57BL/6 mice in good health.

This clone has only a few counts. The listed genes are named as in mouse. The sequence runs out 1 residue before the end of the CDR3; the remainder is reconstructed from the germline J gene. This chain connects TRBV5 to TRBJ2-7; D may be TRBD1 (5 bases). This CDR3 is 14 amino acids long. Germline assignment: CDR1 LGHNA and CDR2 YNLKQL (reference sequence). V gave up 5 bases and J gave up 0 bases, with 11 bases separating them. CDR3 loop: CASSKTDLSYEQYF. CDR3 DNA (partial): TGTGCCAGCAGCAAGACAGACCTCTCCTATGAACAGTAC.

A remark on this clone: Gene names are mouse gene names. Read sequence stops 1 residue before the CDR3 end, and the germline J gene provides the missing end. The chain links TRBV1 to TRBJ1-1; D unclear. Germline V gene sequence: CDR1 NSQYPW, CDR2 LRSPGD (reference sequence). Trimming cost V 4 bases and J 2 bases, with 5 bases left between them. This CDR3 is 12 amino acids long. The CDR3 loop reads CTCSGDNTEVFF. CDR3 DNA (partial): TGCACCTGCAGTGGAGATAACACAGAAGTCTTC.

Details on this clone: Gene names refer to mouse genes. From the germline J gene comes the end of the CDR3, since the read stops 1 residue before it. V gene TRBV19 combines with J gene TRBJ1-3; the D is unclear. In germline, CDR1 is FNHDT, CDR2 SITEND (reference sequence). V was cut by 2 bases and J by 4 bases, with 1 base left in between. The CDR3 contains 11 residues. The part of the CDR3 DNA that was read is TGTGCCAGCAGTATGGGAAATACGCTCTAT. Protein sequence: CASSMGNTLY. The full CDR3 reads CASSMGNTLYF.

As concerns this clone: The genes and germline here are from mouse. The read stops 1 residue short of the end of the CDR3; the missing end is completed from the germline J gene. The rearrangement joins TRBV31 to TRBJ2-3; 7 bases agree with TRBD2. The CDR3 runs to 15 residues. Germline V gene data show CDR1 as GKSSPN and CDR2 as SITVG. V lost 0 bases to trimming and J lost 0 bases; unmatched junction nucleotides: 3. CDR3 bases read: TGTGCCTGGAGTCTCGACTGGGCTAGTGCAGAAACGCTGTAT. Translation: CAWSLDWASAETLY. The complete CDR3 reads CAWSLDWASAETLYF.

With respect to this clone: Any gene name here is a mouse gene name. Read sequence stops 1 residue before the CDR3 end, and the germline J gene provides the missing end. J is TRBJ2-2 and V is TRBV4; TRBD2 matches 8 bases. The V and J ends lost 6 bases and 4 bases, in that order; junction bases with no gene match: 7. Germline CDR1 and CDR2: LGHDT and YNNKQL (reference sequence). The CDR3 is 15 residues long. The CDR3 sequence is CASRLGGLRTGQLYF. The CDR3 DNA, read in part, is TGTGCCAGCAGGCTGGGGGGCCTACGCACCGGGCAGCTCTAC.

Comments on this clone: The gene names given are mouse names. The CDR3 extends 1 residue past the end of the read, so its final part is completed from the germline J gene. This chain uses TRBV29 with TRBJ1-5; the D gene is possibly TRBD1 (6 bases). Deletions cut 5 bases from V and 4 bases from J, with 12 bases between. The CDR3 has 14 residues. Germline V lookup: CDR1 MSHET, CDR2 SYDVDS. The CDR3 sequence: CASSPRDNNQAPLF. The DNA read from the CDR3 is TGTGCTAGCAGTCCCCGGGACAATAACCAGGCTCCGCTT.

Points on this clone: The genes and germline here are from mouse. The read comes to an end 1 residue before the CDR3 does, leaving the germline J gene to fill in the end. The gene calls are TRBV5 and TRBJ2-1; 9 positions match TRBD1. CDR3 length: 14 residues. The germline CDR1 and CDR2 sequences are LGHNA and YNLKQL (reference sequence). Unmatched junction bases numbered 5, after V lost 4 bases and J lost 7 bases. CDR3: CASSPPGQGAEQFF. The sequenced CDR3 bases are TGTGCCAGCAGCCCCCCGGGACAGGGCGCTGAGCAGTTC.

Concerning this clone itself: Each gene name is a mouse one. CDR3 sequence: CASRTANSPLYF. The CDR3 DNA, read in part, is TGTGCCAGCAGGACAGCAAATTCGCCCCTCTAC. The chain couples TRBV13-3 to TRBJ1-6; D may be TRBD1 (5 bases). The sequenced fragment ends 1 residue before the CDR3 boundary, so the rest is inferred from the germline J gene. TRBJ1-6 is labeled an ORF, and its function is uncertain. The V and J ends lost 5 bases and 7 bases respectively, with 7 bases between them. Germline lookup yields CDR1 NNHDY and CDR2 SYVADS. CDR3 length equals 12 residues.

This clone was seen just once. These gene names are mouse names. Read sequence stops 1 residue before the CDR3 end, and the germline J gene provides the missing end. This chain connects TRBV13-3 to TRBJ1-1; TRBD1 aligns across 7 bases. The CDR3 extends over 13 amino acids. V shed 5 bases and J 4 bases; nucleotides not matched to a gene: 5. Germline V gene sequence: CDR1 NNHDY, CDR2 SYVADS. The CDR3 bases that were read are TGTGCCAGCAGCCCACAGGGGACCACAGAAGTCTTC. It encodes CASSPQGTTEVF. Given in full, the CDR3 is CASSPQGTTEVFF.

Worth noting for this clone: The germline and genes are mouse ones. The sequence runs out 1 residue before the end of the CDR3; the remainder is reconstructed from the germline J gene. The genes are TRBV4 and TRBJ1-3; TRBD1 matches 8 bases. The CDR3 runs 15 residues. V lost 5 bases to trimming and J lost 0 bases; unmatched junction nucleotides: 3. Germline V CDR1 and CDR2: LGHDT, YNNKQL (reference sequence). The sequenced CDR3 bases are TGTGCCAGCAGCAGACAGGGGCGTTCTGGAAATACGCTCTAT. Translating gives CASSRQGRSGNTLY. The CDR3 as a whole reads CASSRQGRSGNTLYF. Filled out from reference TRBV4 and TRBJ1-3, the complete variable domain reads ETAVFQTPNYHVTQVGNEVSFNCKQTLGHDTMYWYKQDSKKLLKIMFSYNNKQLIVNETVPRRFSPQSSDKAHLNLRIKSVEPEDSAVYLCASSRQGRSGNTLYFGEGSRLIVV.

For this clone: Gene names and germline match the mouse. The read comes to an end 1 residue before the CDR3 does, leaving the germline J gene to fill in the end. This chain uses TRBV2 with TRBJ2-2; tentatively, D is TRBD1 (6 bases). This CDR3 region has 16 residues. Trimming took off 0 bases at V and 1 base at J, with 9 bases between the two ends. The germline gives CDR1 LGHNA, CDR2 YSYQKL. The CDR3 loop reads CASSQEGTKNTGQLYF. Incomplete CDR3 DNA: TGTGCCAGCAGCCAAGAAGGGACAAAAAACACCGGGCAGCTCTAC.

About this clone: The gene symbols are mouse symbols. The read comes to an end 1 residue before the CDR3 does, leaving the germline J gene to fill in the end. V gene TRBV15 combines with J gene TRBJ2-1, with D uncertain. The germline gives CDR1 SGHND, CDR2 FRSKSL. This CDR3 has 14 amino acids. Deletions cut 2 bases from V and 2 bases from J, with 7 bases between. CDR3 sequence: CASSLRGHYAEQFF. The DNA read from the CDR3 is TGTGCCAGCAGTTTACGGGGTCACTATGCTGAGCAGTTC.

A remark on this clone: The genes and germline here are from mouse. The CDR3 is cut off 1 residue early in the read; its end comes from the germline J gene. The gene calls are TRBV4 and TRBJ2-3; 9 bases align to TRBD2. V was clipped by 3 bases and J by 1 base; unmatched bases: 2. Germline V gene data show CDR1 as LGHDT and CDR2 as YNNKQL (reference sequence). The CDR3 spans 15 residues. The CDR3 DNA, read in part, is TGTGCCAGCAGCTATTTGGGGGGGCGTGCAGAAACGCTGTAT. Encoded protein: CASSYLGGRAETLY. The whole CDR3 sequence reads CASSYLGGRAETLYF.

As to this clone: These gene names are mouse names. The read ends 1 residue shy of where the CDR3 ends; the end is completed using the germline J gene. V and J are TRBV13-3 and TRBJ1-3, with D perhaps matching TRBD1 (5 bases). This CDR3 has 14 residues. Germline loops: CDR1 NNHDY, CDR2 SYVADS. V lost 3 bases and J 4 bases, leaving 11 bases between the germline ends. The CDR3 sequence is CASSVWGWGNTLYF. The covered CDR3 bases are TGTGCCAGCAGTGTATGGGGGTGGGGAAATACGCTCTAT. Looking up the rest from reference TRBV13-3 and TRBJ1-3 gives the full variable domain: EAAVTQSPRSKVAVTGGKVTLSCHQTNNHDYMYWYRQDTGHGLRLIHYSYVADSTEKGDIPDGYKASRPSQENFSLILELASLSQTAVYFCASSVWGWGNTLYFGEGSRLIVV.

As for this clone: The gene names here belong to mouse. The read comes to an end 1 residue before the CDR3 does, leaving the germline J gene to fill in the end. This chain connects TRBV4 to TRBJ1-3; D is uncertain. The CDR3 runs 14 residues. V lost 4 bases and J lost 0, with 7 bases in between. The germline V gene encodes CDR1 LGHDT and CDR2 YNNKQL (reference sequence). CDR3 protein: CASSSSNSGNTLYF. CDR3 bases read: TGTGCCAGCAGCTCTTCAAATTCTGGAAATACGCTCTAT.

This clone occurred once. Any gene name here is a mouse gene name. The read stops 1 residue short of the end of the CDR3; the missing end is completed from the germline J gene. The V gene is TRBV19, the J gene TRBJ1-1, with 8 bases aligning to TRBD1. Germline V lookup: CDR1 FNHDT, CDR2 SITEND (reference sequence). Trimming removed 6 bases from V and 3 bases from J; junction bases left unmatched: 7. The CDR3 has 14 amino acids. CDR3 sequence reads: CASTLDRGDTEVFF. The DNA read from the CDR3 is TGTGCCAGCACCCTAGACAGGGGAGACACAGAAGTCTTC.

As to this clone: Mouse germline and gene names are used. The DNA ends 1 residue before the CDR3 does, and the rest of the CDR3 is filled in from the germline J gene. The chain recombines TRBV31 with TRBJ2-3; D not resolved. V was trimmed by 1 base and J by 0 bases, leaving 8 bases between them. Germline CDR1 is GKSSPN and CDR2 is SITVG. This CDR3 is built from 14 residues. The CDR3 is CAWSRGYSAETLYF. The DNA read from the CDR3 is TGTGCCTGGAGTCGAGGGTATAGTGCAGAAACGCTGTAT.

As regards this clone: The gene names given are mouse names. The CDR3 end falls 1 residue outside the read, so it is completed with the germline J gene. This sequence joins TRBV5 and TRBJ2-4; TRBD1 matches at 7 bases. The V gene end was trimmed by 0 bases and the J gene end by 0 bases; junction bases not matched to a gene: 3. Germline V gene data show CDR1 as LGHNA and CDR2 as YNLKQL (reference sequence). The CDR3 totals 16 residues. The CDR3 protein is CASSQDSGGSQNTLYF. CDR3 DNA, as far as it was read: TGTGCCAGCAGCCAAGACTCAGGGGGAAGTCAAAACACCTTGTAC.

About this clone itself: Mouse gene names and germline throughout. The CDR3 end is not reached by the read, which stops 1 residue before it; the germline J gene fills it in. This sequence joins TRBV4 and TRBJ1-1, with 7 bases lining up with TRBD1. Germline V CDR1 and CDR2: LGHDT, YNNKQL (reference sequence). J lost 6 bases, V lost 4 bases, and 2 bases had no gene match. The CDR3 length is 12 residues. CDR3 DNA, as far as it was read: TGTGCCAGCAGCTGGACAGGATCAGAAGTCTTC. Residues: CASSWTGSEVF. The whole CDR3 protein reads CASSWTGSEVFF.

With regard to this clone: Gene labels here are mouse ones. Read data end 1 residue before the CDR3 end; the end is taken from the germline J gene. The V and J genes are TRBV5 and TRBJ2-7; 7 bases agree with TRBD2. Per the germline V gene, CDR1 is LGHNA and CDR2 is YNLKQL (reference sequence). The CDR3 is 13 residues long. Unmatched junction bases numbered 0, after V lost 4 bases and J lost 0 bases. CDR3 in amino acids: CASSRGGSYEQYF. CDR3 DNA, as far as it was read: TGTGCCAGCAGCCGGGGGGGCTCCTATGAACAGTAC.